This section outlines one TCR beta chain sequence together with its context. The data were taken from a study of blood T cell repertoires in COVID-19. In the authors' workflow: Using reference gene primer amplification, nucleated cell counts were estimated. The assay was immunoSEQ multiplex PCR, and TCRdb's table has in-frame clones only and misses some. V, J and clone size were drawn from that table, and D and trimming were deduced from the DNA. The sample shows approximately 100,000 clones, roughly 89% of them seen only once. CDR3 length equals 17 residues. V lost 11 bases, J lost 4 bases, and 27 bases lay in between. Germline assignment: CDR1 SEHNR and CDR2 FQNEAQ (reference sequence).

The clonotype comes from a human donor in a cohort sampled during active COVID-19. This chain links TRBV7-9 with TRBJ2-1, with D perhaps TRBD2 (7 bases). What was sequenced was peripheral blood. In DNA, the CDR3 is TGTGCCTCTACCTCAGGGGCCCCTAGCGGCCGTTACAATGAGCAGTTCTTC. It codes for CASTSGAPSGRYNEQFF.